This TCR beta chain emerged from a study of cytomegalovirus exposure and HLA in healthy donors. Broader study findings: Presence/absence analyses rested on an assumption that sequencing depth was roughly uniform across donors.

Germline CDR1 reads WNHNN; CDR2 reads SYGVQD (reference sequence). The CDR3 has 14 amino acids, counting both end residues. Both 60 Vbeta primers and 13 Jbeta primers went into the PCR. Repertoires were generated with immunoSEQ multiplex PCR, while TCRdb's copy carries only in-frame clones and drops some. Of roughly 110,000 clones detected, about two thirds appear once; the ten largest clones hold roughly 0.79%. This clone appeared a few times. Its antigen is unknown. The DNA is omitted, as the CDR3 cannot be located on it reliably, and the CDR3 follows TCRdb's listing. The chain has TRBV10-1 and TRBJ2-2; TRBD2 is taken as the D call from the table, unchecked against the DNA. Sequenced sample: PBMCs. This TCR was sampled from a boy aged 5 to 17 in good health and CMV-seronegative. This CDR3 is CASSEGFGAGELFF.